A single sample gave rise to the 31 T cell receptor beta chains below, sequenced in a study of control samples from healthy donors and cancer patients. Some clones are missing from TCRdb's copy, which holds only in-frame ones; the method was immunoSEQ multiplex PCR. The sample has about 83,000 clones; about nine tenths are singletons. The sample was blood. These receptors were taken from a man between 50 and 59 years old in good health.

This clone was picked up one time. The chain couples TRBV6-1 to TRBJ2-3, with unresolved D. Germline CDR1 is MNHNS and CDR2 is SASEGT. V lost 10 bases and J lost 0, with 17 bases in between. This CDR3 spans 15 amino acids. This CDR3 is CATLRLETSTDTQYF. CDR3 coding DNA: TGTGCCACCTTAAGGTTGGAAACTAGCACAGATACGCAGTATTTT.

V usage is TRBV3-1 (or the pseudogene TRBV3-2) and J usage is TRBJ2-5; D call uncertain. Trimming removed 4 bases from V and 2 bases from J, with 11 bases in between. Germline CDR1 LGHDT, CDR2 YNNKEL (reference sequence). There are 14 residues in the CDR3. In nucleotides, the CDR3 is TGTGCCAGCAGCCCCGGTCTGCCACAAGAGACCCAGTACTTC. It codes for CASSPGLPQETQYF.

The chain employs TRBV11-2 and TRBJ1-5; D unresolved. This CDR3 comprises 12 residues. CDR1 is SGHAT, CDR2 FQNNGV, per germline. Trimming left V 3 bases short and J 11 bases short, with 11 bases between. The CDR3 reads CASSLNGWTQHF. DNA for the CDR3: TGTGCCAGCAGCTTGAACGGTTGGACCCAGCATTTT.

The gene calls are TRBV3-1 (or the pseudogene TRBV3-2) and TRBJ1-2; 7 bases line up with TRBD1. Germline V gene sequence: CDR1 LGHDT, CDR2 YNNKEL (reference sequence). V dropped 1 base and J dropped 9; count of bases not matched to a gene: 8. CDR3 size: 14 residues. The CDR3 protein is CASSQVRGGRSYTF. DNA for the CDR3: TGTGCCAGCAGCCAAGTCAGGGGGGGCAGAAGCTACACCTTC.

On this clone itself: Other DNA sequences from this sample encode an identical CDR3 as well. The rearrangement joins TRBV5-1 to TRBJ2-3; TRBD2 agrees at 10 bases. The trim removed 0 bases at V and 0 bases at J, leaving 4 bases unmatched. Looked up from germline, CDR1 is SGHRS and CDR2 is YFSETQ. This CDR3 has 17 residues. In DNA, the CDR3 is TGCGCCAGCAGCTTGGGGCTAGCGGGGGCCAGCACAGATACGCAGTATTTT. Protein: CASSLGLAGASTDTQYF.

The CDR3 protein is CASSSDTDTEAFF. DNA of the CDR3: TGCGCCAGCAGTTCCGACACTGACACTGAAGCTTTCTTT. The rearrangement joins TRBV10-2 to TRBJ1-1, with no clear D. Germline lookup yields CDR1 WSHSY and CDR2 SAAADI. Trimming took off 5 bases at V and 3 bases at J, with 10 bases between the two ends. This CDR3 spans 13 amino acids.

The genes are TRBV24-1 and TRBJ1-1; D unclear. CDR1 is KGHDR and CDR2 is SFDVKD in the germline V gene. The V gene lost 2 bases and the J gene lost 6 bases, with 12 bases spanning the gap. The CDR3 loop spans 14 amino acids. The CDR3 region is CATSDSGGPAEAFF. CDR3 DNA sequence: TGTGCCACCAGTGATTCCGGAGGGCCCGCTGAAGCTTTCTTT.

This clone was observed a few times. This rearrangement joins TRBV19 to TRBJ1-5; TRBD1 matches 10 bases. V was clipped by 5 bases and J by 5 bases; unmatched bases: 12. The CDR3 consists of 17 residues. From germline, CDR1 is LNHDA and CDR2 SQIVND (reference sequence). The CDR3 loop is CASSGTGTGVGYQPQHF. The CDR3 DNA sequence: TGTGCCAGTAGTGGAACCGGGACAGGGGTCGGTTATCAGCCCCAGCATTTT.

This chain joins TRBV5-6 and TRBJ1-4; TRBD1 is a possible D gene (5 bases). CDR3 length equals 15 residues. Germline V CDR1 and CDR2: SGHDT, YYEEEE. The germline V and J ends were trimmed by 4 bases and 5 bases, with 15 bases remaining between them. CDR3: CASSPGGGPNEKLFF. The CDR3 nucleotides are TGTGCCAGCAGCCCCGGGGGGGGACCAAATGAAAAACTGTTTTTT.

This rearrangement joins TRBV6-1 to TRBJ1-3, with TRBD1 as a possible D gene (6 bases). CDR1 MNHNS and CDR2 SASEGT come from the germline V gene. This CDR3 region has 16 residues. Trimming took off 3 bases at V and 3 bases at J, with 15 bases between the two ends. CDR3 region: CASSDRGGGLGNTIYF. CDR3 nucleotide sequence: TGTGCCAGCAGTGACAGGGGAGGGGGTCTTGGAAACACCATATATTTT.

The V call is TRBV19, the J call TRBJ1-5, with D tentatively TRBD1 (5 bases). The length of the CDR3 is 15 residues. V was pared by 5 bases and J by 0 bases, with 11 bases between. Germline V lookup: CDR1 LNHDA, CDR2 SQIVND (reference sequence). CDR3 amino acids: CASSDRGLSNQPQHF. CDR3 in DNA: TGTGCCAGTAGTGACCGGGGCCTTAGCAATCAGCCCCAGCATTTT. The complete variable domain, with remaining parts taken from reference TRBV19 and TRBJ1-5, reads DGGITQSPKYLFRKEGQNVTLSCEQNLNHDAMYWYRQDPGQGLRLIYYSQIVNDFQKGDIAEGYSVSREKKESFPLTVTSAQKNPTAFYLCASSDRGLSNQPQHFGDGTRLSIL.

This rearrangement joins TRBV4-1 to TRBJ2-7; 9 bases are a match to TRBD1. V lost 0 bases and J lost 3; bases outside the gene matches: 6. The germline CDR1 and CDR2 sequences are MGHRA and YSYEKL. The CDR3 is 16 amino acids. The CDR3 loop reads CASSQDSRDRVYEQYF. CDR3 sequence (DNA): TGCGCCAGCAGCCAAGACTCCCGGGACAGGGTCTACGAGCAGTACTTC.

J is TRBJ1-6 and V is TRBV6-1, with D maybe TRBD1 (6 bases). Deletions cut 4 bases from V and 0 bases from J, with 13 bases between. This CDR3 is 17 amino acids long. In germline, CDR1 is MNHNS, CDR2 SASEGT. CDR3 amino acids: CASSAPGQSSYNSPLHF. The CDR3, as DNA: TGTGCCAGCAGTGCCCCCGGACAGAGCTCCTATAATTCACCCCTCCACTTT.

The chain carries TRBV6-5 and TRBJ2-7; 9 bases are shared with TRBD1. The germline V gene has CDR1 MNHEY and CDR2 SVGAGI. The CDR3 has 13 amino acids. V gave up 6 bases and J gave up 3 bases; unmatched junction bases: 3. DNA for the CDR3: TGTGCCAGCAGACAGGGGGCGGACTACGAGCAGTACTTC. Its protein is CASRQGADYEQYF.

This clone appeared once. The genes are TRBV5-6 and TRBJ2-5; 7 bases are shared with TRBD1. From germline, CDR1 is SGHDT and CDR2 YYEEEE. V lost 4 bases, J lost 0 bases, and 9 bases stayed unmatched. The CDR3 has 16 residues. The CDR3 region is CASSPWGQSYQETQYF. In DNA form, the CDR3 reads TGTGCCAGCAGCCCTTGGGGACAGTCGTACCAAGAGACCCAGTACTTC.

V gene TRBV5-4 combines with J gene TRBJ2-3, with 9 bases identical to TRBD1. The V gene's germline CDR1 is SGHNT and CDR2 YYREEE (reference sequence). Trimming at V came to 0 bases and at J to 3 bases, leaving 2 bases not matched to a gene. The CDR3 has 15 residues. This CDR3 reads CASSLGDRVTDTQYF. CDR3 DNA sequence: TGTGCCAGCAGCTTGGGGGACAGGGTTACAGATACGCAGTATTTT.

This CDR3 reads CASSFSQNTEAFF. The CDR3 DNA sequence: TGTGCCAGCAGCTTTTCACAAAACACTGAAGCTTTCTTT. This chain links TRBV5-5 with TRBJ1-1; D remains unclear. The V gene lost 2 bases and the J gene lost 2 bases, with 7 bases spanning the gap. The CDR3 covers 13 residues. Germline loops: CDR1 SGHKS, CDR2 YYEKEE (reference sequence).

This sequence joins TRBV29-1 and TRBJ1-2; maybe TRBD1 (6 bases). CDR1 is SQVTM and CDR2 is ANQGSEA in the germline V gene. The V end was cut by 4 bases, the J end by 2 bases, with 8 bases between. The CDR3 spans 12 residues. The CDR3 coding sequence is TGCAGCGTTGCAAGGGGGAACTATGGCTACACCTTC. Translated: CSVARGNYGYTF. The variable domain in full, completed from reference TRBV29-1 and TRBJ1-2, reads SAVISQKPSRDICQRGTSLTIQCQVDSQVTMMFWYRQQPGQSLTLIATANQGSEATYESGFVIDKFPISRPNLTFSTLTVSNMSPEDSSIYLCSVARGNYGYTFGSGTRLTVV.

This chain links TRBV30 with TRBJ1-4; 7 nucleotides line up with TRBD1. The germline V gene has CDR1 GTSNPN and CDR2 SVGIG (reference sequence). V shed 1 base and J 8 bases; nucleotides not matched to a gene: 4. This CDR3 region has 13 residues. The DNA of the CDR3 is TGTGCCTGGAGTGCCCAACAGGGGGAAAAACTGTTTTTT. Protein sequence: CAWSAQQGEKLFF.

The chain recombines TRBV5-1 with TRBJ1-1, with 7 positions matching TRBD1. The CDR3 extends over 13 amino acids. The junction had 9 bases not matched to a gene; V was cut back by 2 bases and J by 11 bases. Germline V CDR1 and CDR2: SGHRS, YFSETQ. CDR3: CASSLQTGSQAFF. Written as DNA, the CDR3 is TGCGCCAGCAGCTTACAGACAGGGTCACAGGCTTTCTTT.

A remark on this clone: In the same sample, other DNA sequences code for this CDR3. V and J are TRBV5-1 and TRBJ2-3; D remains ambiguous. Germline V lookup: CDR1 SGHRS, CDR2 YFSETQ. The V end lost 1 base, the J end lost 0 bases, and 9 bases lay between the germline ends. This CDR3 region has 15 residues. The CDR3 sequence is CASSLPSDSTDTQYF. The CDR3, as DNA: TGCGCCAGCAGCTTGCCTTCGGACAGCACAGATACGCAGTATTTT.

This chain uses TRBV30 with TRBJ1-4, with D hard to call. From germline, CDR1 is GTSNPN and CDR2 SVGIG (reference sequence). There are 14 residues in the CDR3. The ends were cut back, 4 bases at V and 11 bases at J, with 20 bases in the middle. CDR3 sequence: CAWTLPGNAKKLFF. The CDR3 region has the DNA TGTGCCTGGACCCTCCCCGGGAACGCGAAGAAACTGTTTTTT.

In its sample, this clone was seen once. The J gene is TRBJ1-1, the V gene TRBV5-6, with a weak D call TRBD1 (6 bases). The germline gives CDR1 SGHDT, CDR2 YYEEEE. V lost 7 bases to trimming and J lost 2 bases, with 12 bases between them. CDR3 size: 13 residues. The CDR3, as DNA: TGTGCCAGCCATGGGGGGCGCAACACTGAAGCTTTCTTT. This codes for CASHGGRNTEAFF.

The gene calls are TRBV30 and TRBJ1-6, with D tentatively TRBD1 (6 bases). CDR3 length: 13 residues. Germline-derived CDR1 and CDR2 are GTSNPN and SVGIG (reference sequence). V gave up 7 bases and J gave up 8 bases, with 15 bases separating them. Written as DNA, the CDR3 is TGTGCCTCCCAGGGGTTATTAGATTCACCCCTCCACTTT. Its translation: CASQGLLDSPLHF.

This CDR3 is CASSPTGDTEAFF. The CDR3 DNA sequence: TGTGCCAGCAGCCCAACAGGGGACACTGAAGCTTTCTTT. The chain is built from TRBV6-6 and TRBJ1-1, with 7 positions matching TRBD1. With 6 bases clipped from V and 3 bases from J, the junction kept 4 bases outside the gene matches. Germline V gives CDR1 MNHNY, CDR2 SVGAGI (reference sequence). This CDR3 has 13 residues.

This clone showed up just once. CDR3 sequence: CASRSPGTGNEKLFF. CDR3 nucleotides: TGTGCCAGCAGATCCCCCGGGACAGGGAACGAAAAACTGTTTTTT. The V call is TRBV27, the J call TRBJ1-4, with 9 nucleotides matching TRBD1. The V and J ends lost 6 bases and 8 bases, in that order; junction bases with no gene match: 10. Germline values: CDR1 MNHEY, CDR2 SMNVEV (reference sequence). The CDR3 is 15 amino acids.

CDR3 amino acids: CASSFGTGGYEQYF. CDR3 DNA: TGTGCCAGCAGCTTCGGGACAGGGGGGTACGAGCAGTACTTC. The chain employs TRBV7-8 and TRBJ2-7; TRBD1 matches at 11 bases. The CDR3 consists of 14 residues. V was pared by 3 bases and J by 4 bases, with 2 bases of the junction left unmatched. CDR1 is SGHVS, CDR2 FQNEAQ, per germline.

The chain is built from TRBV29-1 and TRBJ1-6, with TRBD1 as a possible D gene (6 bases). Germline assignment: CDR1 SQVTM and CDR2 ANQGSEA. Deletions cut 8 bases from V and 3 bases from J, with 11 bases between. The CDR3 is 13 amino acids. The CDR3 reads CSTRQDYNSPLHF. Written as DNA, the CDR3 is TGCAGCACGAGACAGGACTATAATTCACCCCTCCACTTT.

This chain links TRBV6-2 or TRBV6-3 with TRBJ1-1, with no clear D. Germline loops: CDR1 MNHEY, CDR2 SVGEGT. The CDR3 is 14 residues long. The ends were cut back, 6 bases at V and 0 bases at J, with 11 bases in the middle. The CDR3, as DNA: TGTGCCAGCAGCCCCGGGCTCCTGAACACTGAAGCTTTCTTT. Amino acids: CASSPGLLNTEAFF.

V and J are TRBV27 and TRBJ2-3; D could derive from TRBD1 or TRBD2 (5 bases each). Trimming cost V 6 bases and J 3 bases, with 16 bases left between them. Germline V gene lookup returns CDR1 MNHEY and CDR2 SMNVEV (reference sequence). This CDR3 has 15 residues. The CDR3 reads CASRSGPQRTDTQYF. CDR3 bases: TGTGCCAGCAGATCGGGACCCCAACGGACAGATACGCAGTATTTT.

V is TRBV19 and J is TRBJ2-5; tentative D call: TRBD2 (6 bases). Trimming cost V 4 bases and J 1 base, with 19 bases left between them. The CDR3 spans 17 residues. CDR1 is LNHDA, CDR2 SQIVND, per germline (reference sequence). The CDR3 DNA reads TGTGCCAGTAGTAATAAAAAGGAATGGGGAGGCCAAGAGACCCAGTACTTC. It translates to CASSNKKEWGGQETQYF.